Each of the 17 T cell receptor beta chains below was sequenced from the same sample in a study of identical twins listed by TCRdb under 2016. Library preparation employed 5' RACE. Reads for this sample came from an Illumina HiSeq 2000. In TCRdb, the public reads were trimmed at Q25 with fastp and aligned with MiXCR, with productive beta chains retained. Here each entry gathers all rows of one CDR3 protein and keeps the most common genes and DNA. This sample is represented by around 220,000 distinct CDR3 sequences; roughly an eighth of them were singletons. The ten top clones hold around 8.9% of the sample. The sequenced material came from memory (CD45RO+) T cells sorted from blood. The cell subset or site label here, explained by the study, means: CD45RO+ enriched T cells. All receptors derive from a woman aged 18 to 35 in good health.

This clonotype was observed once. The chain couples TRBV5-1 to TRBJ1-2, with 7 bases matching TRBD1. The V gene's germline CDR1 is SGHRS and CDR2 YFSETQ. V trimming: 4 bases; J trimming: 8 bases; junction bases outside the gene matches: 8. The CDR3 extends over 13 amino acids. CDR3 region: CASSPQGVWGYTF. CDR3 DNA: TGCGCCAGCAGCCCTCAGGGGGTTTGGGGCTACACCTTC.

The J gene is TRBJ2-7, the V gene TRBV5-1; D possibly matches TRBD1 or TRBD2 (5 bases each). CDR3 size: 13 residues. Between the trimmed V and J ends, which lost 4 bases and 7 bases, there was a span of 15 bases. Germline CDR1 reads SGHRS; CDR2 reads YFSETQ. CDR3: CASSSGQAWEQYF. The DNA of the CDR3 is TGCGCCAGCAGCAGCGGACAAGCCTGGGAGCAGTACTTC.

The gene calls are TRBV6-4 and TRBJ1-1; D is unresolved. This CDR3 spans 14 amino acids. Germline V lookup: CDR1 MRHNA, CDR2 SNTAGT. Trimming removed 0 bases from V and 2 bases from J, with 7 bases in between. CDR3 nucleotides: TGTGCCAGCAGTGACTCGTCCCTAAACACTGAAGCTTTCTTT. As protein: CASSDSSLNTEAFF.

The chain couples TRBV20-1 to TRBJ1-1; the match to TRBD1 covers 8 bases. The CDR3 has 16 residues. Germline lookup yields CDR1 DFQATT and CDR2 SNEGSKA (reference sequence). J gave up 2 bases and V 1 base, and 9 bases lay outside the gene matches. The CDR3 sequence: CSARGVGQGDNTEAFF. The CDR3 region has the DNA TGCAGTGCTAGAGGAGTAGGACAGGGAGATAACACTGAAGCTTTCTTT.

The gene calls are TRBV29-1 and TRBJ2-5; 15 bases are shared with TRBD2. The CDR3 consists of 17 residues. The ends lost 3 bases at V and 2 bases at J; junction bases unmatched: 7. Germline CDR1 is SQVTM and CDR2 is ANQGSEA. The CDR3 sequence: CSVDGTSGGRGQETQYF. CDR3 coding DNA: TGCAGCGTTGACGGGACTAGCGGGGGGCGGGGGCAAGAGACCCAGTACTTC.

The V gene is TRBV6-4, the J gene TRBJ2-1; maybe TRBD2 (5 bases). Germline assignment: CDR1 MRHNA and CDR2 SNTAGT. The ends were cut back, 2 bases at V and 10 bases at J, with 12 bases in the middle. This CDR3 comprises 13 residues. The CDR3 DNA follows: TGTGCCAGCAGTGACGGTCCAGGAGGAGAGCAGTTCTTC. Its translation: CASSDGPGGEQFF.

The chain has TRBV11-3 and TRBJ1-2; 7 bases map to TRBD1. Losses at the gene ends were 5 bases for V and 3 bases for J; bases not matched to a gene: 6. Looked up from germline, CDR1 is SGHNT and CDR2 is YENEEA. The CDR3 spans 14 residues. This CDR3 is CASSNRDRDYGYTF. The CDR3 region has the DNA TGTGCCAGCAGCAACCGGGACAGAGACTATGGCTACACCTTC.

The chain recombines TRBV29-1 with TRBJ2-1; 9 bases line up with TRBD2. The germline V gene has CDR1 SQVTM and CDR2 ANQGSEA. J was trimmed by 0 bases and V by 1 base; bases with no gene match: 4. The CDR3 loop spans 16 amino acids. DNA for the CDR3: TGCAGCGTTGAAGGTTCGACTAGCGGCTCCTACAATGAGCAGTTCTTC. It specifies CSVEGSTSGSYNEQFF.

The V and J genes are TRBV7-8 and TRBJ1-2, with 7 bases that match TRBD1. This CDR3 is 14 amino acids long. The germline CDR1 and CDR2 sequences are SGHVS and FQNEAQ. J lost 4 bases, V lost 3 bases, and 5 bases had no gene match. In DNA form, the CDR3 reads TGTGCCAGCAGCTTGGACAGGAGTGCCTATGGCTACACCTTC. Translating gives CASSLDRSAYGYTF.

The chain combines TRBV7-6 with TRBJ2-6; possibly TRBD2 for D (6 bases). V lost 0 bases to trimming and J lost 2 bases, with 14 bases between them. This CDR3 spans 18 amino acids. CDR1 and CDR2 (germline): SGHVS, FNYEAQ. The CDR3 DNA sequence: TGTGCCAGCAGCTTAGCGGGGGGTTTCTTGGCTGGGGCCAACGTCCTGACTTTC. Amino acid sequence: CASSLAGGFLAGANVLTF.

This rearrangement joins TRBV20-1 to TRBJ1-2; 12 nucleotides line up with TRBD1. The CDR3 spans 16 residues. The junction had 8 bases not matched to a gene; V was cut back by 1 base and J by 5 bases. The germline V gene encodes CDR1 DFQATT and CDR2 SNEGSKA (reference sequence). DNA for the CDR3: TGCAGTGCTAGAGTAATGGGACAGGGGGCTTTGTATGGCTACACCTTC. Translated: CSARVMGQGALYGYTF.

The rearrangement links TRBV27 to TRBJ2-1; no definite D call. CDR3 length: 13 residues. V lost 3 bases and J lost 12, with 15 bases in between. Germline values: CDR1 MNHEY, CDR2 SMNVEV (reference sequence). In nucleotides, the CDR3 is TGTGCCAGCAGTTTTTCGGTGGGGTTTTGGCAGTTCTTC. Translated, it gives CASSFSVGFWQFF.

This chain joins TRBV5-1 and TRBJ2-2; D assignment may be TRBD1 or TRBD2 (5 bases each). CDR1 is SGHRS and CDR2 is YFSETQ in the germline V gene. The V end was cut by 4 bases, the J end by 2 bases, with 12 bases between. CDR3 length: 15 residues. CDR3 residues: CASSPGRPNTGELFF. The CDR3 coding sequence is TGCGCCAGCAGCCCGGGACGGCCTAACACCGGGGAGCTGTTTTTT.

The chain is built from TRBV15 and TRBJ1-1; D might be TRBD1 (5 bases). The CDR3 length is 13 residues. Germline lookup yields CDR1 LNHNV and CDR2 YYDKDF (reference sequence). V lost 6 bases to trimming and J lost 5 bases, with 13 bases between them. DNA for the CDR3: TGTGCCACCAGTGCTGGACGGGGGACTGAAGCTTTCTTT. It specifies CATSAGRGTEAFF.

This CDR3 is CASSWGLSGANVLTF. The CDR3 DNA reads TGTGCCAGCAGCTGGGGCCTCTCTGGGGCCAACGTCCTGACTTTC. V and J are TRBV7-2 and TRBJ2-6; weak D call: TRBD1 (5 bases). Trimming removed 4 bases from V and 0 bases from J, with 7 bases in between. The CDR3 totals 15 residues. Germline lookup yields CDR1 SGHTA and CDR2 FQGNSA.

The chain couples TRBV4-2 to TRBJ2-3, with 8 bases matching TRBD2. Germline V gene lookup returns CDR1 LGHNA and CDR2 YNFKEQ. This CDR3 spans 16 amino acids. V was clipped by 0 bases and J by 5 bases; unmatched bases: 7. The CDR3 here is CASSQEYRGGEDTQYF. In DNA form, the CDR3 reads TGTGCCAGCAGCCAAGAGTATCGGGGGGGGGAAGATACGCAGTATTTT.

This chain joins TRBV7-9 and TRBJ2-1; no reliable D call. Germline CDR1 and CDR2: SEHNR and FQNEAQ (reference sequence). Trimming shortened V by 11 bases and J by 0 bases, and 11 bases separated the two germline ends. There are 13 residues in the CDR3. CDR3 bases: TGTGCCTGTCCTGAGAGCTCCTACAATGAGCAGTTCTTC. Translated: CACPESSYNEQFF.